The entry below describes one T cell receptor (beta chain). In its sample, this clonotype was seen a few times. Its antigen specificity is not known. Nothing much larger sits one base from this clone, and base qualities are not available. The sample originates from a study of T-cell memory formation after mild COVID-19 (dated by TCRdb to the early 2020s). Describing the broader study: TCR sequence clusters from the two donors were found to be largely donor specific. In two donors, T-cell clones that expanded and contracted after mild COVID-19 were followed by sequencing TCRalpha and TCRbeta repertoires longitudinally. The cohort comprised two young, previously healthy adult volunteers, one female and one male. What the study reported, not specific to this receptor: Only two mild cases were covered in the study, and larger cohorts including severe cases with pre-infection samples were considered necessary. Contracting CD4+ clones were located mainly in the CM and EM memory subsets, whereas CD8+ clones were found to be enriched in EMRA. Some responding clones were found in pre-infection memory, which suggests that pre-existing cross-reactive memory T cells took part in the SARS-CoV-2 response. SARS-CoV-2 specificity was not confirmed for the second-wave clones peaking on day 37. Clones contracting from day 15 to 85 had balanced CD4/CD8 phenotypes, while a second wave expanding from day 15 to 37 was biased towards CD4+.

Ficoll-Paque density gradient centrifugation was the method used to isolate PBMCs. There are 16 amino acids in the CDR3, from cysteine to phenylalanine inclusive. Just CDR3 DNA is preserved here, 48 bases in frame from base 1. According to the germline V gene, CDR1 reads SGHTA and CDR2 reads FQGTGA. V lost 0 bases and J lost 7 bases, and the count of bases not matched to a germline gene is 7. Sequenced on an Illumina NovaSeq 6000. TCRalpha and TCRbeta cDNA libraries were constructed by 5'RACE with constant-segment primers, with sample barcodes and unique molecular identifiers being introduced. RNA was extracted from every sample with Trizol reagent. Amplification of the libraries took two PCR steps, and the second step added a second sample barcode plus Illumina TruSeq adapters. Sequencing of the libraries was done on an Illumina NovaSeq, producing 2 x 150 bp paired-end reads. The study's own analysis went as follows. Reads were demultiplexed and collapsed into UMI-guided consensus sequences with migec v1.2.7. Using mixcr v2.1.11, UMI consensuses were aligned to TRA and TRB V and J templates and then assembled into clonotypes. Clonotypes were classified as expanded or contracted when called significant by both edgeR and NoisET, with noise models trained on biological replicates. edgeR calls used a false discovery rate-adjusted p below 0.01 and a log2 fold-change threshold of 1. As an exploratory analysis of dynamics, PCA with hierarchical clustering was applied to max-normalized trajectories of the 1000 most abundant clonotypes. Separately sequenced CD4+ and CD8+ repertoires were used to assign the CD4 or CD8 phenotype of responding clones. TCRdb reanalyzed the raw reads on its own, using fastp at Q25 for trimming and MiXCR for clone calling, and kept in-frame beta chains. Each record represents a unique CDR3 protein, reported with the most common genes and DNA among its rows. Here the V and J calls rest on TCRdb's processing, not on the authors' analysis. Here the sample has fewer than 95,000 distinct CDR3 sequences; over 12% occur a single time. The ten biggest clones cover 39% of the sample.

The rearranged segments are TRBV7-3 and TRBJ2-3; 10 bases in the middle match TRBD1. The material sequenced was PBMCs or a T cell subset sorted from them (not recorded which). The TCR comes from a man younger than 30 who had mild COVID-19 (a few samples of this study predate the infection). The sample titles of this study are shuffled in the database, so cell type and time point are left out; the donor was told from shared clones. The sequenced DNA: TGTGCCAGCAGCTTAACGTTCGGGACAGGGGACAATACGCAGTATTTT. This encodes CASSLTFGTGDNTQYF.